This T cell receptor beta chain was observed in a study of blood T cell repertoires in COVID-19. Germline V gene data show CDR1 as SGHDN and CDR2 as FVKESK. The CDR3 runs 16 residues. Trimming took 6 bases from V and 4 from J; bases not matched to a gene: 14. Clones were sequenced by immunoSEQ multiplex PCR, and TCRdb holds only the in-frame ones, with some missing. This table has some 110,000 clones, roughly 85% appearing once. The chain has TRBV14 and TRBJ2-7; 8 nucleotides agree with TRBD1. The TCR was taken from a man aged 50-60 years with acute or convalescent COVID-19. The specimen was peripheral blood. CDR3 bases: TGTGCCAGCAGTTCGGTTTTGGGACAGGTTGAATACGAGCAGTACTTC. Translation: CASSSVLGQVEYEQYF.